The 2 T cell receptor beta chains given below trace back to one sample, sequenced in a study of beta chain features in type 1 diabetes. Study-wide results and caveats: When Type 1 diabetes patients were examined, their TCRB CDR3s proved moderately but significantly shorter in all four CD4+ subsets.

For these TCRs, the target antigens are not known. Every isolated RNA sample was fully reverse transcribed, so sequencing captured expressed TCRB transcripts. Some clones are missing from TCRdb's copy, which holds only in-frame ones; the method was immunoSEQ multiplex PCR. The sample lists almost 350,000 clones, around 8.5% occurring once. Sequencing was done on a sample of central memory CD4+ T cells from blood. These receptor sequences come from a man aged 25-45 years with type 1 diabetes.

The chain carries TRBV15 and TRBJ2-7, with a tentative D call TRBD1 (5 bases). The V and J ends lost 5 bases and 7 bases respectively, with 21 bases between them. The V gene's germline CDR1 is LNHNV and CDR2 YYDKDF (reference sequence). The CDR3 loop spans 15 amino acids. CDR3 DNA: TGTGCCACCAGCCGCTCGCCGGCTGTAAAGGGGGAGCAGTACTTC. Encoded protein: CATSRSPAVKGEQYF.

The rearrangement joins TRBV7-2 to TRBJ2-6; D is undetermined. Germline loops: CDR1 SGHTA, CDR2 FQGNSA. The V gene lost 0 bases and the J gene lost 2 bases, with 8 bases spanning the gap. CDR3 length: 16 residues. The CDR3, as DNA: TGTGCCAGCAGCTTAGCCAGGTCCGCTGGGGCCAACGTCCTGACTTTC. Translation gives CASSLARSAGANVLTF.